The 14 T cell receptor beta chains listed next were all sequenced from one sample in a study of cytomegalovirus exposure and HLA in healthy donors. PCR involved 60 Vbeta and 13 Jbeta primers. Clones were read by immunoSEQ multiplex PCR, and TCRdb kept only the in-frame ones, dropping some. The sample carries around 280,000 clones, around 90% recorded once. Specimen: PBMCs. The receptors were gathered from a woman under 30 in good health and CMV-seronegative.

The rearrangement joins TRBV4-1 to TRBJ2-3; 7 bases align to TRBD2. In germline, CDR1 is MGHRA, CDR2 YSYEKL. CDR3 length equals 17 residues. V was pared by 4 bases and J by 3 bases, with 13 bases of the junction left unmatched. Here the CDR3 reads CASSPNHGRGITDTQYF. As DNA, the CDR3 is TGCGCCAGCAGCCCGAACCATGGGCGGGGGATAACAGATACGCAGTATTTT.

This sequence joins TRBV15 and TRBJ1-4, with 9 nucleotides matching TRBD1. V dropped 5 bases and J dropped 8; count of bases not matched to a gene: 9. The CDR3 is 15 residues long. The V gene's germline CDR1 is LNHNV and CDR2 YYDKDF (reference sequence). The CDR3 region has the DNA TGTGCCACCAGCGTAACCGGGACAGGGTCCGAAAAACTGTTTTTT. Translating gives CATSVTGTGSEKLFF.

This rearrangement joins TRBV7-2 to TRBJ2-2, with D possibly being TRBD1 (5 bases). CDR1 is SGHTA and CDR2 is FQGNSA in the germline V gene. CDR3 size: 16 residues. V lost 0 bases and J 3 bases, leaving 11 bases between the germline ends. The CDR3 here is CASSLAPRVDTGELFF. The DNA of the CDR3 is TGTGCCAGCAGCTTAGCGCCCAGGGTTGACACCGGGGAGCTGTTTTTT.

The chain combines TRBV27 with TRBJ2-7; 7 bases map to TRBD1. Germline V gene lookup returns CDR1 MNHEY and CDR2 SMNVEV (reference sequence). Trimming at V came to 6 bases and at J to 2 bases, leaving 7 bases not matched to a gene. The CDR3 runs 14 residues. The CDR3: CASSAGQAPYEQYF. Here the CDR3 DNA reads TGTGCCAGCAGCGCCGGACAGGCCCCCTACGAGCAGTACTTC.

Written as DNA, the CDR3 is TGTGCCTGGAGTGTTTTACACGACTATGGCTACACCTTC. Translating gives CAWSVLHDYGYTF. This sequence joins TRBV30 and TRBJ1-2, with D uncertain. Germline V CDR1 and CDR2: GTSNPN, SVGIG (reference sequence). V dropped 0 bases and J dropped 3 bases, with 8 bases sitting between them. The CDR3 is 13 amino acids.

The gene calls are TRBV2 and TRBJ2-7, with D hard to call. The CDR3 totals 13 residues. CDR1 is SNHLY, CDR2 FYNNEI, per germline. The ends were cut back, 10 bases at V and 2 bases at J, with 15 bases in the middle. The CDR3 loop is CAISRGRAYEQYF. The CDR3 DNA reads as TGTGCCATCTCCCGCGGTCGGGCCTACGAGCAGTACTTC.

V is TRBV19 and J is TRBJ1-5; the D gene is possibly TRBD1 (5 bases). This CDR3 region has 15 residues. From germline, CDR1 is LNHDA and CDR2 SQIVND (reference sequence). V was shortened by 5 bases and J by 0 bases, with 11 bases between the two germline ends. This CDR3 reads CASSSAGYSNQPQHF. The DNA for the CDR3 is TGTGCCAGTAGTTCCGCAGGGTATAGCAATCAGCCCCAGCATTTT.

Concerning this clone itself: Relative to the germline gene, one junction end is altered; a read error may explain this. The genes are TRBV7-9 and TRBJ2-2; 8 bases are shared with TRBD1. Germline-derived CDR1 and CDR2 are SEHNR and FQNEAQ (reference sequence). CDR3 length: 16 residues. As DNA, the CDR3 is TGTTCCAGCAGCCCCTCCGGGACAGGATTCACCGGGGAGCTGTTTTTT. Encoded protein: CSSSPSGTGFTGELFF.

The DNA for the CDR3 is TGTGCCAGCACCGGACAGGGGGCCTACGAGCAGTACTTC. Encoded protein: CASTGQGAYEQYF. This chain joins TRBV2 and TRBJ2-7; TRBD1 matches at 10 bases. CDR1 SNHLY and CDR2 FYNNEI come from the germline V gene. This CDR3 contains 13 residues. V gave up 7 bases and J gave up 2 bases; unmatched junction bases: 2.

The table lists this clone with a few counts. This chain connects TRBV19 to TRBJ2-7, with D perhaps matching TRBD2 (6 bases). Per the germline V gene, CDR1 is LNHDA and CDR2 is SQIVND (reference sequence). This CDR3 region has 14 residues. Trimming shortened V by 2 bases and J by 5 bases, and 13 bases separated the two germline ends. Here the CDR3 reads CASSIIQGGNEQYF. CDR3 coding DNA: TGTGCCAGTAGTATAATTCAGGGCGGGAACGAGCAGTACTTC.

As for this clone: This specimen includes other DNA sequences encoding the same CDR3. This chain joins TRBV9 and TRBJ1-3, with D unclear. The CDR3 has 15 residues. The germline V gene encodes CDR1 SGDLS and CDR2 YYNGEE. V shed 0 bases and J shed 0 bases, with 7 bases lying between them. CDR3 nucleotide sequence: TGTGCCAGCAGCGTAGATAGTTTCTCTGGAAACACCATATATTTT. Encoded protein: CASSVDSFSGNTIYF.

The rearrangement joins TRBV19 to TRBJ2-3; TRBD1 aligns across 11 bases. V shed 7 bases and J 2 bases; nucleotides not matched to a gene: 11. The CDR3 spans 17 residues. The germline gives CDR1 LNHDA, CDR2 SQIVND (reference sequence). The CDR3 reads CASTQNWDRGATDTQYF. CDR3 in DNA: TGTGCCAGTACGCAAAACTGGGACAGGGGGGCCACAGATACGCAGTATTTT.

The gene calls are TRBV2 and TRBJ2-2; 7 bases line up with TRBD2. This CDR3 spans 14 amino acids. V was clipped by 8 bases and J by 5 bases; unmatched bases: 8. The germline CDR1 and CDR2 sequences are SNHLY and FYNNEI. CDR3 bases: TGTGCCAGCGGTTCCGGGGGGAGGACCGGGGAGCTGTTTTTT. Encoded protein: CASGSGGRTGELFF.

The genes are TRBV29-1 and TRBJ1-1; 8 nucleotides agree with TRBD1. CDR3 length: 16 amino acids. After removal of 5 bases from V and 1 base from J, the junction contained 12 bases not matched to a gene. Germline CDR1 reads SQVTM; CDR2 reads ANQGSEA. The CDR3 DNA follows: TGCAGCGTTAGAGTCAGGGGGCGCGGAGGGAACACTGAAGCTTTCTTT. Its protein product is CSVRVRGRGGNTEAFF.